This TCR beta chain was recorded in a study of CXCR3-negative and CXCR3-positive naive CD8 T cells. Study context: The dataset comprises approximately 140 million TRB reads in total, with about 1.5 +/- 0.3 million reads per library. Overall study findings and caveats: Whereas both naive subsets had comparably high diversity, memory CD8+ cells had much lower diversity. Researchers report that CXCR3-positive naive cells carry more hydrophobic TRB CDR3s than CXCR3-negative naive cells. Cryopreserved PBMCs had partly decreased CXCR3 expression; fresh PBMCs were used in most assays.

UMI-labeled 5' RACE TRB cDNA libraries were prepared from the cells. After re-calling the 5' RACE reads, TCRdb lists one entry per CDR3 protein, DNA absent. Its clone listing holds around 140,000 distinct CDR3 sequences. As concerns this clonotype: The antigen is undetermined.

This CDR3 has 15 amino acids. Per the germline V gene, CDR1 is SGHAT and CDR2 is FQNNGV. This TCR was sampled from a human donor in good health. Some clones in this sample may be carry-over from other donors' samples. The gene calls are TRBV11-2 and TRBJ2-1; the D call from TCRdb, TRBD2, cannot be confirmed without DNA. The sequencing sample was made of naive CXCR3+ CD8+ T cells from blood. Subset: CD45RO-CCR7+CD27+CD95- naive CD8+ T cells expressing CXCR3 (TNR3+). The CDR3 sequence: CASTTPGGRNNEQFF.